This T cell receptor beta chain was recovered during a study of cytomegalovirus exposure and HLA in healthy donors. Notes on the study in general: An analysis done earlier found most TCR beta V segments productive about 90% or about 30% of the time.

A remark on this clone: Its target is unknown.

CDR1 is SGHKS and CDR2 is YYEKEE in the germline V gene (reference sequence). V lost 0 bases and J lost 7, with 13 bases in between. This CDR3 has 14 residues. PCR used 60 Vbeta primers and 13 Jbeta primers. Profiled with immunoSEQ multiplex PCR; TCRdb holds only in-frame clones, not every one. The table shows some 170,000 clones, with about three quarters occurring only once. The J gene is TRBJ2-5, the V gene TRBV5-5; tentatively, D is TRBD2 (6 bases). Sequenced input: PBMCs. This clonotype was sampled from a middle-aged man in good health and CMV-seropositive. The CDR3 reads CASSLATGTPTQYF. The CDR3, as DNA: TGTGCCAGCAGCTTGGCCACGGGGACTCCGACCCAGTACTTC.